Below, 8 T cell receptor beta chains from the same sample are listed, as sequenced in a study of blood T cell repertoires in COVID-19. Data came from immunoSEQ multiplex PCR; TCRdb stores just in-frame clones and leaves some out. The sample yields about 100,000 clones, 91% seen once. The specimen sequenced was peripheral blood. All receptors come from a man in his sixties with acute or convalescent COVID-19.

This clone was recorded a few times. This sequence joins TRBV12-5 and TRBJ2-1; weak D call: TRBD2 (6 bases). The ends were cut back, 6 bases at V and 5 bases at J, with 20 bases in the middle. Germline V CDR1 and CDR2: LGHNT, FRNRAP. The CDR3 sequence is 16 residues long. CDR3 sequence: CASGFRPGDVNNEQFF. DNA of the CDR3: TGTGCTAGTGGGTTCCGGCCGGGAGACGTCAACAATGAGCAGTTCTTC.

The chain is built from TRBV28 and TRBJ1-6; 7 bases line up with TRBD1. The trim removed 6 bases at V and 9 bases at J, leaving 17 bases unmatched. Germline V gene lookup returns CDR1 MDHEN and CDR2 SYDVKM. There are 17 residues in the CDR3. CDR3 region: CASRPSEPGGLGSPLHF. In DNA, the CDR3 is TGTGCCAGCAGGCCATCCGAACCAGGGGGTTTGGGTTCACCCCTCCACTTT.

This sequence joins TRBV2 and TRBJ2-1, with 7 bases that match TRBD1. The CDR3 is 14 residues long. From germline, CDR1 is SNHLY and CDR2 FYNNEI. V lost 4 bases to trimming and J lost 6 bases; unmatched junction nucleotides: 6. Written as DNA, the CDR3 is TGTGCCAGCAGTGCAGACAGGGTCGGCAATGAGCAGTTCTTC. It encodes CASSADRVGNEQFF.

The chain is built from TRBV11-3 and TRBJ1-5; the D gene is possibly TRBD1 (6 bases). CDR1 and CDR2 (germline): SGHNT, YENEEA. Trimming shortened V by 8 bases and J by 3 bases, and 11 bases separated the two germline ends. The CDR3 is 13 residues long. CDR3: CASSQGFNQPQHF. CDR3 bases: TGTGCCAGCTCTCAGGGGTTCAATCAGCCCCAGCATTTT. The whole variable domain, remainder taken from reference TRBV11-3 and TRBJ1-5, is EAGVVQSPRYKIIEKKQPVAFWCNPISGHNTLYWYLQNLGQGPELLIRYENEEAVDDSQLPKDRFSAERLKGVDSTLKIQPAELGDSAVYLCASSQGFNQPQHFGDGTRLSIL.

The CDR3 DNA is TGTGCCAGCAGTTTGACAGGCTCTGGCTACACCTTC. The encoded protein is CASSLTGSGYTF. The J gene is TRBJ1-2, the V gene TRBV12-3 or TRBV12-4; D might be TRBD1 (6 bases). Trimming removed 3 bases from V and 7 bases from J, with 9 bases in between. There are 12 residues in the CDR3.

Details on this clone: The sample carries other DNA sequences with the same CDR3. This rearrangement joins TRBV5-1 to TRBJ1-6; 9 nucleotides match TRBD1. Germline V gene data show CDR1 as SGHRS and CDR2 as YFSETQ. This CDR3 region has 14 residues. With 1 base clipped from V and 9 bases from J, the junction kept 2 bases outside the gene matches. DNA of the CDR3: TGCGCCAGCAGCTTGACAGGGGGCTCTTCACCCCTCCACTTT. It is translated as CASSLTGGSSPLHF.

The chain recombines TRBV27 with TRBJ2-1, with 12 bases aligning to TRBD2. The CDR3 consists of 15 residues. V was clipped by 8 bases and J by 6 bases; unmatched bases: 8. Germline V CDR1 and CDR2: MNHEY, SMNVEV (reference sequence). CDR3 sequence reads: CASGASGRARNEQFF. In nucleotides, the CDR3 is TGTGCCAGCGGGGCTAGCGGGAGGGCCCGCAATGAGCAGTTCTTC.

The J gene is TRBJ1-1, the V gene TRBV7-8; 8 bases line up with TRBD1. The CDR3 runs 13 residues. Trimming took 8 bases from V and 1 from J; bases not matched to a gene: 3. Looked up from germline, CDR1 is SGHVS and CDR2 is FQNEAQ. The CDR3, as DNA: TGTGCCAGCGGACAGGGATCGAACACTGAAGCTTTCTTT. Residues: CASGQGSNTEAFF.